Reported below is one TCR beta chain. This entry belongs to a study of CD8 T cells in Susac syndrome. CDR3 length: 12 amino acids. Trimming took off 0 bases at V and 6 bases at J, with 2 bases between the two ends. The germline V gene encodes CDR1 LNHDA and CDR2 SQIVND (reference sequence). When the RNA was reverse transcribed, random hexamers were used with an input of about 0.5 to 1 ug. TCRdb reprocessed the immunoSEQ multiplex PCR reads via MiXCR and lists one record per CDR3 protein. The table lists 250,000 to 300,000 distinct CDR3 sequences, about 82% of them singletons. The clonotype was recovered from a human donor with multiple sclerosis. V is TRBV19 and J is TRBJ2-2; D not certain. Material for sequencing was CD8+ T cells from PBMCs. This chain's CDR3 is CASSIDPGELFF. The CDR3 coding sequence is TGTGCCAGTAGTATAGATCCCGGGGAGCTGTTTTTT.